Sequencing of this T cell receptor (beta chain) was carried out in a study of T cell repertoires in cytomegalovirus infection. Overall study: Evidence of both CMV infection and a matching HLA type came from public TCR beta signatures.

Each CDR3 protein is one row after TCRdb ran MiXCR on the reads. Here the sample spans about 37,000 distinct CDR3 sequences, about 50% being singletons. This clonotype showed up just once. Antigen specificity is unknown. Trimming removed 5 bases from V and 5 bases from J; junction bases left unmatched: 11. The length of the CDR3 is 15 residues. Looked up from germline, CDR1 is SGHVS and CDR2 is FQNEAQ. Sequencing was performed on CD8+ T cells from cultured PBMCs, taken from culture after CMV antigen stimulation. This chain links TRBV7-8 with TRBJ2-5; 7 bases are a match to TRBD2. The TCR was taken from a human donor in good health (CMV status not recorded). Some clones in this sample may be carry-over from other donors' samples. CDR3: CASSPARGLMETQYF. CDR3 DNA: TGTGCCAGCAGCCCAGCACGGGGACTAATGGAGACCCAGTACTTC.